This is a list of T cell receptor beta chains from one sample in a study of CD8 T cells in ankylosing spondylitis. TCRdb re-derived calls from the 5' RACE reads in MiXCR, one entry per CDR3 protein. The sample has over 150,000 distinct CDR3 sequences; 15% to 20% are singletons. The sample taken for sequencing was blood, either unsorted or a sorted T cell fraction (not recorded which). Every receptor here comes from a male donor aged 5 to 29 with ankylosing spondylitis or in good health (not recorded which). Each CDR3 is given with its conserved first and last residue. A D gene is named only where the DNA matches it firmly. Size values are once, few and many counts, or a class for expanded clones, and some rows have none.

TGCGCCAGCAGCTTGGCTCCCCGCGGGAGCTCCTACAATGAGCAGTTCTTC	CASSLAPRGSSYNEQFF	TRBJ2-1	TRBD2	TRBV5-1	many
TGCAGCGTTGCCTTACAGAAGAACACTGAAGCTTTCTTT	CSVALQKNTEAFF	TRBJ1-1	.	TRBV29-1	many
TGTGCCAGCAGAGCGACAGGGAATGAGCAGTTCTTC	CASRATGNEQFF	TRBJ2-1	TRBD1	TRBV6-5	many
TGTGCCAGCAGAGCCAGTCCAGCCAAAAACATTCAGTACTTC	CASRASPAKNIQYF	TRBJ2-4	.	TRBV12-3/TRBV12-4	many
TGCGCCAGCAGCTTGGATAGAGGGCCGCGGAACATTCAGTACTTC	CASSLDRGPRNIQYF	TRBJ2-4	.	TRBV5-1	many
TGTGCCAGCAGTTTACTTGGTGAAAACTATGGCTACACCTTC	CASSLLGENYGYTF	TRBJ1-2	.	TRBV6-5	many
TGTGCCAGCAGCACTCAAGGCATGACCAGCGGAAGCTCCTACAATGAGCAGTTCTTC	CASSTQGMTSGSSYNEQFF	TRBJ2-1	.	TRBV9	many
TGCAGTGCTGGTCGACAGGGCACCTACGAGCAGTACTTC	CSAGRQGTYEQYF	TRBJ2-7	TRBD1	TRBV20-1	many
TGTGCCAGCAGCTTAGTAAGGATGGGGAAGGGGGCCTACAATGAGCAGTTCTTC	CASSLVRMGKGAYNEQFF	TRBJ2-1	.	TRBV7-6	many
TGCAGTGCTAGTGAAGACACTTATCAGGGGAAGGATGGCTACACCTTC	CSASEDTYQGKDGYTF	TRBJ1-2	.	TRBV20-1	.
TGCAGTGCCCGAACAGGGAACACTGAAGCTTTCTTT	CSARTGNTEAFF	TRBJ1-1	.	TRBV20-1	.